This T cell receptor beta chain appears in the sequencing data of a study of cytotoxic CD8 clonotypes in ibrutinib-treated CLL. Looking at the study overall: The study included 11 relapsed/refractory and 15 treatment-naive patients; 17 to 18 had IGHV unmutated disease. Median treatment time before response sampling was over ten months, range 6 to 36. Responses: roughly 25 partial, 2 complete; after median approximately six years, roughly 14 stayed remitted, approximately twelve progressed.

Produced via immunoSEQ multiplex PCR; TCRdb's table is partial and in-frame only. The sample carries about 300,000 clones, approximately 76% recorded once. Germline values: CDR1 LNHDA, CDR2 SQIVND (reference sequence). J gave up 3 bases and V 0 bases, and 8 bases lay outside the gene matches. The CDR3 extends over 16 amino acids. The source of roughly 2.1 micrograms of genomic DNA for TCR beta libraries was cryopreserved PBMCs. The receptor was isolated from a human donor with chronic lymphocytic leukemia. J is TRBJ2-7 and V is TRBV19; 7 bases map to TRBD1. This specimen consisted of PBMCs, obtained at disease progression, from a patient treated with ibrutinib. CDR3 nucleotide sequence: TGTGCCAGTAGTATAGATCCGGGGACAGTAGGCTACGAGCAGTACTTC. It is translated as CASSIDPGTVGYEQYF. The full variable domain, in which reference TRBV19 and TRBJ2-7 provide the parts outside the CDR3, is DGGITQSPKYLFRKEGQNVTLSCEQNLNHDAMYWYRQDPGQGLRLIYYSQIVNDFQKGDIAEGYSVSREKKESFPLTVTSAQKNPTAFYLCASSIDPGTVGYEQYFGPGTRLTVT.